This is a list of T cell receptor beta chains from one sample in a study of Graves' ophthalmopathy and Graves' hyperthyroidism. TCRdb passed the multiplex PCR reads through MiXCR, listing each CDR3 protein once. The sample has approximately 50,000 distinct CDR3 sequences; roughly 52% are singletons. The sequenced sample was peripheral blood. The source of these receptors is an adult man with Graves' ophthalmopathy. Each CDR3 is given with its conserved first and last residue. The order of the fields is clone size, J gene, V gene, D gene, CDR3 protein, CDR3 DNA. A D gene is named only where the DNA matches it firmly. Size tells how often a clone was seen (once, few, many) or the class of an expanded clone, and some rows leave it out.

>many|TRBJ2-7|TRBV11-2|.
CASSLLGKGLGYDEQYF
TGTGCCAGCAGCCTCCTTGGGAAGGGGTTGGGATATGACGAGCAGTACTTC
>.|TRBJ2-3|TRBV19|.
CTSSIGTKRGDTRYF
TGTACCAGTAGTATTGGGACCAAAAGGGGCGATACGCGGTATTTT
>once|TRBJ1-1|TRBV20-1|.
CTGELNTEAFF
TGCACTGGGGAGTTGAACACTGAAGCTTTCTTT
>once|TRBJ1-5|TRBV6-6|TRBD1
CASSGGPDRVNRPQHF
TGTGCCAGCAGTGGGGGTCCTGACAGGGTCAATCGGCCCCAGCATTTT
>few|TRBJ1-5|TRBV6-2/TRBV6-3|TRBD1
CASSYPGQGRDQPQHF
TGTGCCAGCAGTTATCCGGGACAGGGAAGGGATCAGCCCCAGCATTTT
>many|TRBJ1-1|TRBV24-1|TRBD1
CATSESGQGYTEAFF
TGTGCCACCAGTGAGTCAGGACAGGGGTACACTGAAGCTTTCTTT
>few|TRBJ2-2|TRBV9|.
CASSDNTGELFF
TGTGCCAGCAGCGACAACACCGGGGAGCTGTTTTTT
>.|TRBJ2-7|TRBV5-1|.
CASSRLGASYEQYF
TGCGCCAGCAGCCGCCTGGGGGCCTCCTACGAGCAGTACTTC
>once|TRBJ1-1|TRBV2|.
CASSLGPQTEAFF
TGTGCCAGCAGTCTTGGACCTCAAACTGAAGCTTTCTTT
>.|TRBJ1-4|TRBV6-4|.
CASSDGTLPEKLFF
TGTGCCAGCAGTGACGGGACTCTTCCTGAAAAACTGTTTTTT
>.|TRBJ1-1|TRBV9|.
CASSVGRGAEAFF
TGTGCCAGCAGCGTAGGGAGGGGAGCTGAAGCTTTCTTT
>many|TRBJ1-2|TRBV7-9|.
CASSLETNYGYTF
TGTGCCAGCAGCTTAGAAACTAACTATGGCTACACCTTC
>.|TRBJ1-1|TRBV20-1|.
CSARRRDTEAFF
TGCAGTGCTAGACGCCGTGACACTGAAGCTTTCTTT
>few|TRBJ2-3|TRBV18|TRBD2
CASSPLFLAGEDTQYF
TGTGCCAGCTCACCACTCTTTCTAGCGGGTGAGGATACGCAGTATTTT
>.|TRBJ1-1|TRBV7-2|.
CASSFPEGDYTEAFF
TGTGCCAGCAGCTTTCCTGAGGGCGATTACACTGAAGCTTTCTTT
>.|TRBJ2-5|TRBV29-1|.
CSVDEGGETQYF
TGCAGCGTTGACGAGGGCGGGGAGACCCAGTACTTC
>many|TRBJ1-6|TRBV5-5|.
CASSFRAKDSPLHF
TGTGCCAGCAGCTTTCGAGCGAAAGATTCACCCCTCCACTTT
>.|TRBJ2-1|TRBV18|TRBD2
CATIQVLAGGFEQFF
TGTGCCACCATCCAAGTACTAGCGGGAGGGTTTGAGCAGTTCTTC
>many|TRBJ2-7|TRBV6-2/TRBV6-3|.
CASSRGYEQYF
TGTGCCAGCAGTAGGGGGTACGAGCAGTACTTC
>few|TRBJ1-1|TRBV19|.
CASSTRQMGNEAFF
TGTGCCAGTAGTACCCGACAAATGGGGAATGAAGCTTTCTTT
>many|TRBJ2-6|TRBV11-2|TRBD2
CASSHRLAGTSGANVLTF
TGTGCCAGCAGCCACAGACTAGCGGGGACCTCTGGGGCCAACGTCCTGACTTTC
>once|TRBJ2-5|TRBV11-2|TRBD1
CASSPRGQGAYSNQPQYF
TGTGCCAGCAGCCCTCGTGGACAGGGGGCGTATAGCAATCAGCCCCAGTACTTC
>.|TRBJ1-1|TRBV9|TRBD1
CASSVDSGGETEALF
TGTGCCAGCAGCGTAGACTCAGGGGGCGAGACTGAGGCTCTCTTT
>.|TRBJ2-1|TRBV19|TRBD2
CASKGSGLADYNEQFF
TGTGCCAGTAAAGGATCGGGACTAGCGGATTACAATGAGCAGTTCTTC
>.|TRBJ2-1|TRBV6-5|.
CASSAKTDYNEQFF
TGTGCCAGCAGCGCGAAGACAGACTACAATGAGCAGTTCTTC
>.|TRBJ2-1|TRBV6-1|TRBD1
CASSTGTVISYEQFF
TGTGCCAGCAGTACCGGGACAGTGATCTCCTACGAGCAGTTCTTC
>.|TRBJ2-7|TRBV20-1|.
CSARGDNSYEQYF
TGCAGTGCTAGAGGGGACAACTCCTACGAGCAGTACTTC
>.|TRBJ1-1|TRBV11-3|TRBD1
CASSPDRVTEAFF
TGTGCCAGCAGCCCAGACAGGGTCACTGAAGCTTTCTTT
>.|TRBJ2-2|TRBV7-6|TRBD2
CASSPGGGGRAVGELFF
TGTGCCAGCAGCCCCGGTGGGGGCGGGAGGGCTGTCGGGGAGCTGTTTTTT
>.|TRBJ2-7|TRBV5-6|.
CASSSWTFSYEQYF
TGTGCCAGCAGCTCCTGGACATTCTCCTACGAGCAGTACTTC
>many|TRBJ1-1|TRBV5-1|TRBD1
CASRQGQGGNTEAFF
TGCGCCAGCAGACAAGGACAGGGGGGTAACACTGAAGCTTTCTTT
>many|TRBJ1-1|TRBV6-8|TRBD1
CASWGTGEGMNTEAFF
TGTGCCAGCTGGGGGACAGGGGAGGGGATGAACACTGAAGCTTTCTTT
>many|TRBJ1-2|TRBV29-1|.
CSVGQIYGYTF
TGCAGCGTTGGCCAGATCTATGGCTACACCTTC
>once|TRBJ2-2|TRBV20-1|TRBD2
CSARGHTSGRTGELFF
TGCAGTGCTAGAGGTCATACTAGCGGGAGGACCGGGGAGCTGTTTTTT
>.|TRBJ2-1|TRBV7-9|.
CASSLVGVAAYNEQFF
TGTGCCAGCAGCTTAGTCGGGGTAGCAGCCTACAATGAGCAGTTCTTC
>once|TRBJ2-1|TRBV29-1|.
CSLVRGRGDYNEQFF
TGCAGCTTGGTGCGGGGGCGCGGGGACTACAATGAGCAGTTCTTC
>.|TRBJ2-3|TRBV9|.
CASSVVAATSTDTQYF
TGTGCCAGCAGCGTAGTTGCAGCCACTAGCACAGATACGCAGTATTTT
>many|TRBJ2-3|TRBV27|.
CASSFDGVYTQYF
TGTGCCAGCAGTTTCGACGGGGTCTATACGCAGTATTTT
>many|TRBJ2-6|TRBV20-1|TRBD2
CSARVTSGGSGANVLTF
TGCAGTGCTAGAGTTACTAGCGGGGGTTCTGGGGCCAACGTCCTGACTTTC
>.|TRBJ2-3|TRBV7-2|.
CASSPYSARSTDTQYF
TGTGCCAGCAGCCCCTACTCAGCGCGGAGCACAGATACGCAGTATTTT
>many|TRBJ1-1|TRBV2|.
CASSEGEAFF
TGTGCCAGCAGTGAAGGAGAAGCTTTCTTT